These 4 T cell receptor beta chains were sequenced from one sample in a study of cytomegalovirus exposure and HLA in healthy donors. Amplification used 60 Vbeta primers and 13 Jbeta primers. The protocol was immunoSEQ multiplex PCR, while the TCRdb copy is restricted to in-frame clones and leaves out a portion. This sample has about 92,000 clones, with about 84% found just once. The specimen was PBMCs. Receptors were obtained from a girl aged 2 to 9 in good health and CMV-seropositive.

The V and J genes are TRBV4-1 and TRBJ2-1; 9 nucleotides align to TRBD2. J lost 4 bases, V lost 8 bases, and 24 bases had no gene match. This CDR3 is built from 20 residues. Germline V CDR1 and CDR2: MGHRA, YSYEKL. In DNA, the CDR3 is TGCGCCAGCCTGCGGGCCCATGTTCCGAGTCTCCTAGCGGGATACAATGAGCAGTTCTTC. Amino acid sequence: CASLRAHVPSLLAGYNEQFF.

The rearrangement links TRBV18 to TRBJ1-5; TRBD1 agrees at 9 bases. From germline, CDR1 is KGHSH and CDR2 LQKENI. This CDR3 contains 15 residues. J was trimmed by 3 bases and V by 3 bases; bases with no gene match: 3. The CDR3 protein is CASSPTGGNNQPQHF. CDR3 in DNA: TGTGCCAGCTCACCGACAGGGGGTAACAATCAGCCCCAGCATTTT.

V is TRBV7-8 and J is TRBJ1-4; D unresolved. The germline CDR1 and CDR2 sequences are SGHVS and FQNEAQ. V shed 2 bases and J shed 7 bases, with 11 bases lying between them. There are 14 residues in the CDR3. CDR3 DNA sequence: TGTGCCAGCAGCTTACTGGGCTTCGGTGAAAAACTGTTTTTT. Protein sequence: CASSLLGFGEKLFF.

The chain couples TRBV5-1 to TRBJ2-5; 11 bases line up with TRBD2. Germline trimming cut 4 bases from V and 5 bases from J; bases unmatched to any gene: 13. Germline assignment: CDR1 SGHRS and CDR2 YFSETQ. CDR3 length: 17 amino acids. Here the CDR3 DNA reads TGCGCCAGCAGCGGCCCACTAGCGGGAGACCCCAGGGAGACCCAGTACTTC. It yields the protein CASSGPLAGDPRETQYF. Drawing the rest from reference TRBV5-1 and TRBJ2-5, the complete variable domain is KAGVTQTPRYLIKTRGQQVTLSCSPISGHRSVSWYQQTPGQGLQFLFEYFSETQRNKGNFPGRFSGRQFSNSRSEMNVSTLELGDSALYLCASSGPLAGDPRETQYFGPGTRLLVL.